The 23 T cell receptor beta chains listed next were all sequenced from one sample in a study of blood T cell repertoires in COVID-19. Here immunoSEQ multiplex PCR was the method, and the copy in TCRdb shows in-frame clones only, minus some. The sample lists 290,000 or so clones, 80% to 95% occurring once. The material sequenced was PBMCs or T cells enriched from blood (not recorded which). These receptors were collected from a woman in her twenties or thirties who had recovered from COVID-19.

The CDR3 protein is CASSIQVLASGMMYF. CDR3 nucleotide sequence: TGTGCCAGTAGTATACAGGTCCTGGCTAGCGGGATGATGTACTTC. The rearrangement joins TRBV19 to TRBJ2-7; 9 bases match TRBD2. CDR1 and CDR2 from the germline V gene are LNHDA and SQIVND (reference sequence). J was trimmed by 12 bases and V by 2 bases; bases with no gene match: 14. The CDR3 totals 15 residues.

This clone has just a few counts. The J gene is TRBJ1-4, the V gene TRBV27; a possible D gene is TRBD1 (5 bases). The CDR3 runs to 15 residues. V gave up 5 bases and J gave up 8 bases, with 18 bases separating them. The germline gives CDR1 MNHEY, CDR2 SMNVEV (reference sequence). CDR3 in amino acids: CASSPGRRDGEKLFF. CDR3 coding DNA: TGTGCCAGCAGTCCAGGGAGGAGGGATGGCGAAAAACTGTTTTTT.

This clone has just one count. The rearrangement uses TRBV6-2 or TRBV6-3 and TRBJ2-1; 7 nucleotides align to TRBD2. Germline CDR1 and CDR2: MNHEY and SVGEGT. CDR3 length: 18 residues. The junction had 8 bases not matched to a gene; V was cut back by 0 bases and J by 0 bases. The CDR3 is CASSYSSKGGSSYNEQFF. CDR3 nucleotide sequence: TGTGCCAGCAGTTACTCGAGTAAGGGCGGGAGCTCCTACAATGAGCAGTTCTTC.

The chain recombines TRBV13 with TRBJ2-7; D is ambiguous. The CDR3 has 11 amino acids. Germline V gene sequence: CDR1 PRHDT, CDR2 FYEKMQ (reference sequence). V lost 2 bases to trimming and J lost 4 bases, with 3 bases between them. The CDR3 DNA reads TGTGCCAGCAGCTTACAATACGAGCAGTACTTC. This gives the protein CASSLQYEQYF.

The V call is TRBV12-3 or TRBV12-4, the J call TRBJ2-7, with D tentatively TRBD1 (6 bases). CDR3 length equals 13 residues. The V and J ends lost 5 bases and 7 bases respectively, with 15 bases between them. The CDR3, as DNA: TGTGCCAGCAGTCCCGGGACACCTTGGGAGCAGTACTTC. Translated, it gives CASSPGTPWEQYF.

The V gene is TRBV30, the J gene TRBJ2-1; D unresolved. CDR1 is GTSNPN, CDR2 SVGIG, per germline (reference sequence). V was shortened by 0 bases and J by 6 bases, with 9 bases between the two germline ends. CDR3 length equals 13 residues. CDR3 region: CAWSVLYGNEQFF. The CDR3 region has the DNA TGTGCCTGGAGTGTACTCTACGGCAATGAGCAGTTCTTC.

V and J are TRBV27 and TRBJ2-6; 9 nucleotides agree with TRBD1. Germline V CDR1 and CDR2: MNHEY, SMNVEV (reference sequence). The trim removed 1 base at V and 3 bases at J, leaving 4 bases unmatched. The CDR3 totals 17 residues. CDR3 nucleotides: TGTGCCAGCAGTTTATACAGGGGGCGAATTGGGGCCAACGTCCTGACTTTC. As protein: CASSLYRGRIGANVLTF.

This sequence joins TRBV7-2 and TRBJ2-7; D unclear. Germline loops: CDR1 SGHTA, CDR2 FQGNSA. The V end was cut by 2 bases, the J end by 4 bases, with 9 bases between. This CDR3 has 13 amino acids. The CDR3 region is CASSLPSVYEQYF. The CDR3 nucleotides read TGTGCCAGCAGCTTACCCTCAGTATACGAGCAGTACTTC. Filled out from reference TRBV7-2 and TRBJ2-7, the complete variable domain reads GAGVSQSPSNKVTEKGKDVELRCDPISGHTALYWYRQSLGQGLEFLIYFQGNSAPDKSGLPSDRFSAERTGGSVSTLTIQRTQQEDSAVYLCASSLPSVYEQYFGPGTRLTVT.

J is TRBJ1-3 and V is TRBV27; unclear D gene. V was cut by 0 bases and J by 1 base, with 16 bases left in between. This CDR3 has 18 amino acids. The V gene's germline CDR1 is MNHEY and CDR2 SMNVEV (reference sequence). The CDR3 sequence: CASSLSSPGLASGNTIYF. CDR3 sequence (DNA): TGTGCCAGCAGTTTATCGAGCCCAGGCCTCGCTTCTGGAAACACCATATATTTT.

This clone was counted a single time. This chain joins TRBV24-1 and TRBJ2-1; D possibly corresponds to TRBD1 (8 bases). This CDR3 region has 15 residues. Germline V gene data show CDR1 as KGHDR and CDR2 as SFDVKD. Trimming stripped 4 bases from V and 8 bases from J, with 17 bases between. In DNA form, the CDR3 reads TGTGCCACCAGTGACCGACAGGGGACTATCCATGAGCAGTTCTTC. Translating gives CATSDRQGTIHEQFF.

The chain recombines TRBV10-3 with TRBJ2-7; 8 nucleotides line up with TRBD2. Germline CDR1 and CDR2: ENHRY and SYGVKD. V was clipped by 3 bases and J by 4 bases; unmatched bases: 8. CDR3 length: 15 residues. CDR3 loop: CAISDRGSGKYEQYF. In DNA, the CDR3 is TGTGCCATCAGTGATAGGGGTAGCGGGAAGTACGAGCAGTACTTC.

This clone is a singleton in its sample. The chain employs TRBV30 and TRBJ2-3; perhaps TRBD2 as D (6 bases). This CDR3 has 15 residues. Germline V CDR1 and CDR2: GTSNPN, SVGIG (reference sequence). V was trimmed by 2 bases and J by 5 bases, leaving 17 bases between them. CDR3 protein: CAWSSGGGLIDTQYF. The CDR3 DNA follows: TGTGCCTGGAGTTCCGGGGGAGGTTTGATAGATACGCAGTATTTT.

The chain has TRBV19 and TRBJ2-5; TRBD2 aligns across 7 bases. The CDR3 is 16 amino acids. Looked up from germline, CDR1 is LNHDA and CDR2 is SQIVND (reference sequence). V shed 1 base, J shed 2 bases, and the junction held 7 bases outside the gene matches. The CDR3 reads CASSIGAAGVQETQYF. In nucleotides, the CDR3 is TGTGCCAGTAGTATAGGGGCGGCGGGAGTTCAAGAGACCCAGTACTTC.

The chain recombines TRBV18 with TRBJ1-5; no clear D. This CDR3 has 16 residues. Deletions cut 3 bases from V and 1 base from J, with 13 bases between. The germline V gene has CDR1 KGHSH and CDR2 LQKENI. CDR3 sequence reads: CASSPSRGYSNQPQHF. CDR3 sequence (DNA): TGTGCCAGCTCACCGTCTCGGGGTTACAGCAATCAGCCCCAGCATTTT.

This clone was picked up a small number of times. The chain combines TRBV6-6 with TRBJ2-6; 9 nucleotides agree with TRBD1. Germline loops: CDR1 MNHNY, CDR2 SVGAGI (reference sequence). The CDR3 spans 17 residues. Trimming removed 5 bases from V and 4 bases from J; junction bases left unmatched: 9. CDR3 nucleotide sequence: TGTGCCAGCAGTCCTACGGACAGGGGACGGGGGGCCAACGTCCTGACTTTC. It yields the protein CASSPTDRGRGANVLTF.

The chain employs TRBV5-4 and TRBJ2-7; 10 bases align to TRBD1. Germline CDR1 is SGHNT and CDR2 is YYREEE (reference sequence). V trimming: 4 bases; J trimming: 7 bases; junction bases outside the gene matches: 11. CDR3 size: 15 residues. CDR3 loop: CASSLGTGVTDEQYF. The CDR3 DNA follows: TGTGCCAGCAGCCTTGGGACAGGGGTCACTGATGAGCAGTACTTC.

J is TRBJ2-1 and V is TRBV4-3, with 8 bases lining up with TRBD2. The ends lost 4 bases at V and 5 bases at J; junction bases unmatched: 7. CDR1 LGHNA and CDR2 YSLEER come from the germline V gene. CDR3 size: 15 residues. The CDR3 DNA is TGCGCCAGCAGCCCCCGGACTAGCCCCAACAATGAGCAGTTCTTC. Amino acids: CASSPRTSPNNEQFF.

V usage is TRBV10-3 and J usage is TRBJ2-7, with a weak D call TRBD1 (6 bases). CDR1 is ENHRY, CDR2 SYGVKD, per germline. Trimming pared 6 bases from V and 4 bases from J, leaving 7 bases between. The CDR3 covers 11 residues. The CDR3 sequence is CAISGQYEQYF. As DNA, the CDR3 is TGTGCCATCAGCGGACAGTACGAGCAGTACTTC.

The V and J genes are TRBV29-1 and TRBJ2-5, with D hard to call. This CDR3 region has 11 residues. CDR1 is SQVTM and CDR2 is ANQGSEA in the germline V gene. V lost 4 bases to trimming and J lost 5 bases, with 8 bases between them. CDR3 in amino acids: CSVVVSETQYF. The CDR3 DNA is TGCAGCGTTGTGGTCAGTGAGACCCAGTACTTC. The whole variable domain, filled in from reference TRBV29-1 and TRBJ2-5, reads SAVISQKPSRDICQRGTSLTIQCQVDSQVTMMFWYRQQPGQSLTLIATANQGSEATYESGFVIDKFPISRPNLTFSTLTVSNMSPEDSSIYLCSVVVSETQYFGPGTRLLVL.

A remark on this clone: Sequence at one end of the junction differs from germline and may be a read error. The rearrangement uses TRBV7-7 and TRBJ2-1; 9 positions match TRBD2. The germline CDR1 and CDR2 sequences are SSHAT and FNYEAQ (reference sequence). The CDR3 is 18 amino acids. The CDR3 reads CASSLGGAGGLSYNEQFF. CDR3 nucleotides: TGTGCTAGCAGCTTAGGGGGAGCGGGAGGACTCTCCTACAATGAGCAGTTCTTC.

The V call is TRBV9, the J call TRBJ2-1; 13 bases fit TRBD2. V shed 3 bases and J 9 bases; nucleotides not matched to a gene: 3. CDR3 length: 14 amino acids. Germline V gene sequence: CDR1 SGDLS, CDR2 YYNGEE. The CDR3 DNA follows: TGTGCCAGCAGCGGGACTAGCGGGAGTGTTGAGCAGTTCTTC. As protein: CASSGTSGSVEQFF.

The rearrangement uses TRBV7-2 and TRBJ1-5; tentative D call: TRBD1 (6 bases). The germline CDR1 and CDR2 sequences are SGHTA and FQGNSA. V lost 1 base, J lost 3 bases, and 10 bases lay in between. The CDR3 totals 15 residues. The CDR3 coding sequence is TGTGCCAGCAGCTTAGTTACAGGGCTCAATCAGCCCCAGCATTTT. It encodes CASSLVTGLNQPQHF.

This rearrangement joins TRBV9 to TRBJ2-2, with a weak D call TRBD1 (5 bases). Germline values: CDR1 SGDLS, CDR2 YYNGEE. The CDR3 is 15 amino acids. Trimming shortened V by 2 bases and J by 7 bases, and 15 bases separated the two germline ends. CDR3 DNA sequence: TGTGCCAGCAGCGTGAACCAGGGAAGTAACGGGGAGCTGTTTTTT. Amino acids: CASSVNQGSNGELFF.